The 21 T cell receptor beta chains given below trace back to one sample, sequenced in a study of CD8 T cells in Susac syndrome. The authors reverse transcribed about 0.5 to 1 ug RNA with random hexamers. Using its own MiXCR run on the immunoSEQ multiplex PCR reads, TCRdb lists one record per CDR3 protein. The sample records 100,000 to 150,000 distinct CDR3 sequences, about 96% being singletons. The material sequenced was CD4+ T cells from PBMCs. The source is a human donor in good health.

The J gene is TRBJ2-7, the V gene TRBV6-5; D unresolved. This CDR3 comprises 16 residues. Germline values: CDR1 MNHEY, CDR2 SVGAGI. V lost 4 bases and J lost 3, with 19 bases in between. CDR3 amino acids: CASSFSIGRAIYEQYF. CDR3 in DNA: TGTGCCAGCAGTTTCTCAATAGGACGGGCCATCTACGAGCAGTACTTC.

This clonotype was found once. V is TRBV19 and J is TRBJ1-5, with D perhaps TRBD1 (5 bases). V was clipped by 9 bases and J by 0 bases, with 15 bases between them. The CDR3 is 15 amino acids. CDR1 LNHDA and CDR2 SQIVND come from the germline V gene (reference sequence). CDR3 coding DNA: TGTGCCAGCCGGTCTGGGGCTGGTAGCAATCAGCCCCAGCATTTT. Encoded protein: CASRSGAGSNQPQHF. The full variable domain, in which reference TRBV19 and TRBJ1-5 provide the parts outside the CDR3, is DGGITQSPKYLFRKEGQNVTLSCEQNLNHDAMYWYRQDPGQGLRLIYYSQIVNDFQKGDIAEGYSVSREKKESFPLTVTSAQKNPTAFYLCASRSGAGSNQPQHFGDGTRLSIL.

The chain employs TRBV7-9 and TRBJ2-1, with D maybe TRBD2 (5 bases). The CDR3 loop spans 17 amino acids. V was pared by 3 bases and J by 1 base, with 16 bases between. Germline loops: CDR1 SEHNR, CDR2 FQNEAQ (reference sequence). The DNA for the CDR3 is TGTGCCAGCAGCTTTGTAGGAGGTATCACTTCCTACAATGAGCAGTTCTTC. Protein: CASSFVGGITSYNEQFF. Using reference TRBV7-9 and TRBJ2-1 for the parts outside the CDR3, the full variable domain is DTGVSQNPRHKITKRGQNVTFRCDPISEHNRLYWYRQTLGQGPEFLTYFQNEAQLEKSRLLSDRFSAERPKGSFSTLEIQRTEQGDSAMYLCASSFVGGITSYNEQFFGPGTRLTVL.

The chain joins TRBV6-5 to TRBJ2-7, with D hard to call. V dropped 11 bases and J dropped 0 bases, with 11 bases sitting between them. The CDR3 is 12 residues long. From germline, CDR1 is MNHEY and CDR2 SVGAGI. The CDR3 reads CAYPARSYEQYF. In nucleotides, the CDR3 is TGTGCCTATCCCGCACGCTCCTACGAGCAGTACTTC.

CDR3 in amino acids: CASSPQGRRTNTGELFF. The CDR3 nucleotides are TGTGCCAGCAGCCCCCAGGGGCGCAGGACGAACACCGGGGAGCTGTTTTTT. The chain is built from TRBV7-9 and TRBJ2-2, with D possibly being TRBD1 (6 bases). CDR1 and CDR2 (germline): SEHNR, FQNEAQ (reference sequence). V shed 5 bases and J shed 0 bases, with 16 bases lying between them. CDR3 length equals 17 residues.

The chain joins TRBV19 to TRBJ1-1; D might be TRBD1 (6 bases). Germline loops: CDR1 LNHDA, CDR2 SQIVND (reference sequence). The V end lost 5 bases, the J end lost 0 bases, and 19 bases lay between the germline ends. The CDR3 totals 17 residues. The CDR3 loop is CASSRNRARAVNTEAFF. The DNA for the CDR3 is TGTGCCAGTAGTCGTAACAGGGCAAGGGCTGTGAACACTGAAGCTTTCTTT. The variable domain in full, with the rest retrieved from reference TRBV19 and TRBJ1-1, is DGGITQSPKYLFRKEGQNVTLSCEQNLNHDAMYWYRQDPGQGLRLIYYSQIVNDFQKGDIAEGYSVSREKKESFPLTVTSAQKNPTAFYLCASSRNRARAVNTEAFFGQGTRLTVV.

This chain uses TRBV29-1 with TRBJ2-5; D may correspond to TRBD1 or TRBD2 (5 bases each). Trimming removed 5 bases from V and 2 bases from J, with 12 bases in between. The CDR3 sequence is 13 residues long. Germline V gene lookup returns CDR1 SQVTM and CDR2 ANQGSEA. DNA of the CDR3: TGCAGCGTTATTGGGACCAATCAAGAGACCCAGTACTTC. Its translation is CSVIGTNQETQYF.

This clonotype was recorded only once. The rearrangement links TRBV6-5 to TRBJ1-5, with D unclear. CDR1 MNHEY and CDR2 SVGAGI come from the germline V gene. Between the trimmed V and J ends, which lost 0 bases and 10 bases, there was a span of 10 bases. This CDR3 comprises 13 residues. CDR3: CASSYSQTLPQHF. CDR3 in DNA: TGTGCCAGCAGTTACTCTCAAACGTTACCCCAGCATTTT.

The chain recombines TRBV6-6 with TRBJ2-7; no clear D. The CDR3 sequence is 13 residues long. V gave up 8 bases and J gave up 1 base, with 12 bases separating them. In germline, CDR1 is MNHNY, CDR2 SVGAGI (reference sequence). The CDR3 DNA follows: TGTGCCAGCGGAACACCCTCTTCCTACGAGCAGTACTTC. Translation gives CASGTPSSYEQYF.

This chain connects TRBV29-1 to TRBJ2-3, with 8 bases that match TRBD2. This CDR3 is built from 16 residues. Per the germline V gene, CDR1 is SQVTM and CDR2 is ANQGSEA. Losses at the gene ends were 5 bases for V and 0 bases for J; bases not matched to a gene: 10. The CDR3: CSVITTSGHSTDTQYF. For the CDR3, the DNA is TGCAGCGTTATTACTACTAGCGGACATAGCACAGATACGCAGTATTTT.

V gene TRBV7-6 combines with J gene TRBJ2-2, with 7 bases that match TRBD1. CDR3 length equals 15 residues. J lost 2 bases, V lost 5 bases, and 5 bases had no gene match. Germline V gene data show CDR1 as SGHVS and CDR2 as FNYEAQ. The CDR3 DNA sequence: TGTGCCAGCAGCCCCCAGGGGGTAAACACCGGGGAGCTGTTTTTT. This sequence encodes CASSPQGVNTGELFF.

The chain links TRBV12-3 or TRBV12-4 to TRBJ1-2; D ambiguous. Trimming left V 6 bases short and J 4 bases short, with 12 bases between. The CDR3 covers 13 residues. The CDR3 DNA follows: TGTGCCAGCAGAGCGTCCGCTATCTATGGCTACACCTTC. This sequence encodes CASRASAIYGYTF.

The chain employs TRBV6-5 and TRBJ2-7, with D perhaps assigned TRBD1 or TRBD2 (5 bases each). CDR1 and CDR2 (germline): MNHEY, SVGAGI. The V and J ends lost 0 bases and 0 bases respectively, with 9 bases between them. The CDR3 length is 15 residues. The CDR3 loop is CASSYSYGTSYEQYF. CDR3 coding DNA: TGTGCCAGCAGTTACTCGTACGGGACCTCCTACGAGCAGTACTTC.

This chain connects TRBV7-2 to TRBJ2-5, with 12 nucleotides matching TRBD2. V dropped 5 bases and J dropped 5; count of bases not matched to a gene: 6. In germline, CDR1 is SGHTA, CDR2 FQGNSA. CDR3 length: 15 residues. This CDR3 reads CASSTLAGGAETQYF. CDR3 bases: TGTGCCAGCAGCACCCTAGCGGGAGGGGCGGAGACCCAGTACTTC. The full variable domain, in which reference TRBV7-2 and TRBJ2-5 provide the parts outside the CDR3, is GAGVSQSPSNKVTEKGKDVELRCDPISGHTALYWYRQSLGQGLEFLIYFQGNSAPDKSGLPSDRFSAERTGGSVSTLTIQRTQQEDSAVYLCASSTLAGGAETQYFGPGTRLLVL.

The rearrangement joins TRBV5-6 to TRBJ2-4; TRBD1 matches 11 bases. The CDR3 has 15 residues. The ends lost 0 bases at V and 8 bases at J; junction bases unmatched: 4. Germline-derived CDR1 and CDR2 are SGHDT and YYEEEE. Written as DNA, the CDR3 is TGTGCCAGCAGCTTGGCCGGGACAGGGGGGGACATTCAGTACTTC. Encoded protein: CASSLAGTGGDIQYF.

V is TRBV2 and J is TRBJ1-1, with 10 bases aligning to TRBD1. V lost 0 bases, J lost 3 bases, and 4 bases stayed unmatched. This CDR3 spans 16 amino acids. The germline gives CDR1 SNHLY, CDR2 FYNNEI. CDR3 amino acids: CASSEAGTGADTEAFF. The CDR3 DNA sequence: TGTGCCAGCAGTGAAGCCGGGACAGGGGCGGACACTGAAGCTTTCTTT.

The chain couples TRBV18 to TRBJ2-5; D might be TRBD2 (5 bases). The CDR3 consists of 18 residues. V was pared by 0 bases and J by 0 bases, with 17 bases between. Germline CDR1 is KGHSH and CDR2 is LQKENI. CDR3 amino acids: CASSPPVLAALYQETQYF. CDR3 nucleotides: TGTGCCAGCTCACCACCAGTTCTAGCCGCCTTGTACCAAGAGACCCAGTACTTC.

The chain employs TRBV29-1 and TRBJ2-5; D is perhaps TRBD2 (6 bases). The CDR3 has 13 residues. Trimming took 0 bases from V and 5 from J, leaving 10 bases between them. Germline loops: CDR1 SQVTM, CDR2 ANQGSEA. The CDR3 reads CSVEERGRETQYF. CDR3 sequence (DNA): TGCAGCGTTGAAGAGCGGGGTCGGGAGACCCAGTACTTC.

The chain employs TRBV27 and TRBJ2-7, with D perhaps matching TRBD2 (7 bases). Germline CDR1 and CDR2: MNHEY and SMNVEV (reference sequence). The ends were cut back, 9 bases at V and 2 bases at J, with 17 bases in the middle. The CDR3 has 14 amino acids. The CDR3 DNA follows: TGTGCCAGTTCCCTCGCGGGGGACACCTACGAGCAGTACTTC. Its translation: CASSLAGDTYEQYF.

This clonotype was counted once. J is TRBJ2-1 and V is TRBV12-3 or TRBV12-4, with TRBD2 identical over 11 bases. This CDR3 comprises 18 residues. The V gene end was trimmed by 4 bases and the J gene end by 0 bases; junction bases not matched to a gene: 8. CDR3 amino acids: CASSSPLAGGSSYNEQFF. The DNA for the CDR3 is TGTGCCAGCAGTTCCCCTCTAGCGGGGGGCAGCTCCTACAATGAGCAGTTCTTC.

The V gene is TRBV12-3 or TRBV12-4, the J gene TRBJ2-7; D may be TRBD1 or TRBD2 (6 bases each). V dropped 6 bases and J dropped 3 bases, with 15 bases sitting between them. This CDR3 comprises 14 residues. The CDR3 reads CASRGGGTIYEQYF. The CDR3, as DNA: TGTGCCAGCAGGGGGGGCGGGACCATCTACGAGCAGTACTTC.